These T cell receptor beta chains were read from a single sample in a study of CD8 T cells in ankylosing spondylitis. MiXCR, run by TCRdb on the 5' RACE reads, gives a single entry per CDR3 protein. The data hold around 130,000 distinct CDR3 sequences, with around 7% observed a single time. Source material: blood, either unsorted or a sorted T cell fraction (not recorded which). These receptor sequences come from a male donor with ankylosing spondylitis or in good health (not recorded which). CDR3s include the opening cysteine and the closing phenylalanine or tryptophan. Each record gives: clone size, V gene, J gene, D gene, CDR3 protein, CDR3 DNA. A D gene is named only where the DNA matches it firmly. Part of the rows lack a size; the others show once, few, many or a class for expanded clones.

clone size: many
V gene: TRBV20-1
J gene: TRBJ2-2
D gene: TRBD1
CDR3 protein: CSAIPPPGQGSSGELFF
CDR3 DNA: TGCAGTGCTATCCCCCCGCCGGGACAGGGGTCCTCCGGGGAGCTGTTTTTT

clone size: .
V gene: TRBV28
J gene: TRBJ2-1
D gene: .
CDR3 protein: CASSLTSNEQFF
CDR3 DNA: TGTGCCAGCAGCCTCACTAGCAATGAGCAGTTCTTC

clone size: .
V gene: TRBV20-1
J gene: TRBJ2-1
D gene: .
CDR3 protein: CSAREVVINEQFF
CDR3 DNA: TGCAGTGCTAGAGAGGTAGTAATAAATGAGCAGTTCTTC

clone size: many
V gene: TRBV29-1
J gene: TRBJ2-3
D gene: TRBD2
CDR3 protein: CSSGRASPTDTQYF
CDR3 DNA: TGCAGCAGCGGGAGGGCCTCTCCCACAGATACGCAGTATTTT

clone size: many
V gene: TRBV30
J gene: TRBJ2-7
D gene: TRBD1
CDR3 protein: CAWAISTGVYEQYF
CDR3 DNA: TGTGCCTGGGCCATATCGACAGGGGTCTACGAGCAGTACTTC

clone size: many
V gene: TRBV5-1
J gene: TRBJ1-6
D gene: .
CDR3 protein: CASSLDRDSPLHF
CDR3 DNA: TGCGCCAGCAGCTTGGACCGGGATTCACCCCTCCACTTT

clone size: many
V gene: TRBV7-9
J gene: TRBJ2-7
D gene: TRBD1
CDR3 protein: CASSLSGGYEQYF
CDR3 DNA: TGTGCCAGCAGCTTATCAGGGGGTTACGAGCAGTACTTC

clone size: many
V gene: TRBV29-1
J gene: TRBJ2-1
D gene: .
CDR3 protein: CSVQRATKRYNEQFF
CDR3 DNA: TGCAGCGTCCAGCGGGCCACTAAAAGGTACAATGAGCAGTTCTTC

clone size: .
V gene: TRBV7-8
J gene: TRBJ2-4
D gene: TRBD2
CDR3 protein: CASSLGTSVSKNIQYF
CDR3 DNA: TGTGCCAGCAGCTTAGGGACTAGCGTGTCCAAAAACATTCAGTACTTC

clone size: many
V gene: TRBV5-1
J gene: TRBJ1-4
D gene: .
CDR3 protein: CASSRTPGTTGEKLFF
CDR3 DNA: TGCGCCAGCAGCCGGACCCCCGGGACGACGGGTGAAAAACTGTTTTTT

clone size: many
V gene: TRBV5-5
J gene: TRBJ2-7
D gene: .
CDR3 protein: CASSSLSGDRRYEQYF
CDR3 DNA: TGTGCCAGCAGCTCCCTTAGCGGGGACAGACGCTACGAGCAGTACTTC

clone size: many
V gene: TRBV7-8
J gene: TRBJ2-7
D gene: .
CDR3 protein: CASSLIRSSYEQYF
CDR3 DNA: TGTGCCAGCAGCTTAATTCGGTCCTCCTACGAGCAGTACTTC

clone size: many
V gene: TRBV20-1
J gene: TRBJ2-5
D gene: TRBD1
CDR3 protein: CSARQPVTGGRETQYF
CDR3 DNA: TGCAGTGCTAGACAACCAGTGACAGGGGGAAGAGAGACCCAGTACTTC

clone size: many
V gene: TRBV20-1
J gene: TRBJ2-5
D gene: TRBD2
CDR3 protein: CSARELAGDRQETQYF
CDR3 DNA: TGCAGTGCTCGAGAGCTAGCGGGAGATCGTCAAGAGACCCAGTACTTC

clone size: many
V gene: TRBV20-1
J gene: TRBJ2-7
D gene: TRBD2
CDR3 protein: CSARLAGTLVQYF
CDR3 DNA: TGCAGTGCTAGACTAGCGGGAACATTAGTGCAGTACTTC

clone size: .
V gene: TRBV6-1
J gene: TRBJ2-7
D gene: TRBD2
CDR3 protein: CASTGLGYYEQYF
CDR3 DNA: TGTGCCAGCACTGGACTAGGCTACTACGAGCAGTACTTC

clone size: many
V gene: TRBV20-1
J gene: TRBJ2-7
D gene: TRBD1
CDR3 protein: CSAREQGQSYEQYF
CDR3 DNA: TGCAGTGCTAGAGAGCAGGGACAGTCCTACGAGCAGTACTTC

clone size: many
V gene: TRBV20-1
J gene: TRBJ2-3
D gene: .
CDR3 protein: CSASFGQGFSTDTQYF
CDR3 DNA: TGCAGTGCTAGCTTTGGTCAGGGGTTTTCCACAGATACGCAGTATTTT

clone size: many
V gene: TRBV12-3/TRBV12-4
J gene: TRBJ1-6
D gene: TRBD1
CDR3 protein: CASKTGTGGSLGSPLHF
CDR3 DNA: TGTGCCAGCAAAACCGGGACAGGGGGTTCGTTGGGTTCACCCCTCCACTTT

clone size: many
V gene: TRBV6-1
J gene: TRBJ2-2
D gene: TRBD1
CDR3 protein: CASITDRAGTGELFF
CDR3 DNA: TGTGCCAGCATCACTGACAGGGCGGGCACCGGGGAGCTGTTTTTT

clone size: many
V gene: TRBV10-3
J gene: TRBJ1-1
D gene: .
CDR3 protein: CATRRGETRGVEAFF
CDR3 DNA: TGTGCCACACGTCGAGGGGAAACACGGGGAGTTGAGGCTTTCTTT

clone size: many
V gene: TRBV7-2
J gene: TRBJ2-5
D gene: .
CDR3 protein: CASSLVRSGTQYF
CDR3 DNA: TGTGCCAGCAGCTTAGTTAGATCCGGAACCCAGTACTTC

clone size: many
V gene: TRBV24-1
J gene: TRBJ2-1
D gene: TRBD2
CDR3 protein: CATSDSSGGAYNEQFF
CDR3 DNA: TGTGCCACCAGTGATTCTAGCGGGGGGGCCTATAATGAGCAGTTCTTC

clone size: .
V gene: TRBV20-1
J gene: TRBJ2-5
D gene: TRBD2
CDR3 protein: CSARPASGEGETQYF
CDR3 DNA: TGCAGTGCTAGACCCGCGTCGGGGGAGGGCGAGACCCAGTACTTC

clone size: many
V gene: TRBV12-3/TRBV12-4
J gene: TRBJ2-7
D gene: .
CDR3 protein: CASSLVGGGMYEQYF
CDR3 DNA: TGTGCCAGCAGTCTCGTTGGGGGGGGCATGTACGAGCAGTACTTC

clone size: once
V gene: TRBV20-1
J gene: TRBJ2-6
D gene: TRBD2
CDR3 protein: CCAISGANSGANVLTF
CDR3 DNA: TGCTGTGCTATTAGCGGGGCGAACTCTGGGGCCAACGTCCTGACTTTC

clone size: many
V gene: TRBV3-1
J gene: TRBJ2-2
D gene: .
CDR3 protein: CASSPPGTLNTGELFF
CDR3 DNA: TGTGCCAGCAGCCCACCCGGGACACTGAACACCGGGGAGCTGTTTTTT

clone size: few
V gene: TRBV5-6
J gene: TRBJ1-6
D gene: .
CDR3 protein: CASSLRDTGNHF
CDR3 DNA: TGTGCCAGCAGCTTGAGGGACACCGGTAACCACTTT

clone size: few
V gene: TRBV12-3/TRBV12-4
J gene: TRBJ1-2
D gene: .
CDR3 protein: CASRNRAPIRGGYTF
CDR3 DNA: TGTGCCAGCAGAAACCGGGCCCCAATCCGGGGTGGCTACACCTTC

clone size: few
V gene: TRBV27
J gene: TRBJ2-2
D gene: .
CDR3 protein: CASGPRNTGELFF
CDR3 DNA: TGTGCCTCCGGTCCCAGGAACACCGGGGAGCTGTTTTTT

clone size: many
V gene: TRBV7-9
J gene: TRBJ2-1
D gene: .
CDR3 protein: CASSWPEQFF
CDR3 DNA: TGTGCCAGCAGTTGGCCGGAGCAGTTCTTC

clone size: many
V gene: TRBV12-3/TRBV12-4
J gene: TRBJ2-3
D gene: .
CDR3 protein: CASSLSGDTQYF
CDR3 DNA: TGTGCCAGCAGTTTATCGGGGGATACGCAGTATTTT

clone size: many
V gene: TRBV5-4
J gene: TRBJ2-3
D gene: TRBD2
CDR3 protein: CASSSRTSGAGTQYF
CDR3 DNA: TGTGCCAGCAGCTCCCGGACTAGCGGGGCCGGTACGCAGTATTTT

clone size: many
V gene: TRBV7-7
J gene: TRBJ2-1
D gene: TRBD1
CDR3 protein: CASSDPGQGLGEQFF
CDR3 DNA: TGTGCTAGCAGCGATCCGGGACAGGGTCTTGGTGAGCAGTTCTTC

clone size: many
V gene: TRBV2
J gene: TRBJ2-3
D gene: TRBD2
CDR3 protein: CASSELLAGSTDTQYF
CDR3 DNA: TGTGCCAGCAGTGAACTCCTAGCGGGGAGCACAGATACGCAGTATTTT

clone size: many
V gene: TRBV27
J gene: TRBJ2-1
D gene: .
CDR3 protein: CASRGPGWTYNEQFF
CDR3 DNA: TGTGCCAGCAGGGGGCCGGGTTGGACCTACAATGAGCAGTTCTTC

clone size: .
V gene: TRBV28
J gene: TRBJ2-2
D gene: TRBD1
CDR3 protein: CASSPSGQATGELFF
CDR3 DNA: TGTGCCAGCAGTCCCTCAGGACAGGCCACCGGGGAGCTGTTTTTT

clone size: many
V gene: TRBV5-1
J gene: TRBJ1-6
D gene: .
CDR3 protein: CASSEGHQRNSPLHF
CDR3 DNA: TGCGCCAGCAGCGAAGGACACCAAAGGAATTCACCCCTCCACTTT

clone size: many
V gene: TRBV29-1
J gene: TRBJ2-5
D gene: .
CDR3 protein: CSGTGTQETQYF
CDR3 DNA: TGCAGCGGTACAGGGACCCAAGAGACCCAGTACTTC

clone size: many
V gene: TRBV6-2/TRBV6-3
J gene: TRBJ2-5
D gene: .
CDR3 protein: CASSRGNKPQETQYF
CDR3 DNA: TGTGCCAGCAGCCGGGGCAACAAACCCCAAGAGACCCAGTACTTC

clone size: many
V gene: TRBV15
J gene: TRBJ2-7
D gene: TRBD2
CDR3 protein: CATSRDYSGSHSYEQYF
CDR3 DNA: TGTGCCACCAGCAGAGATTACAGCGGGAGCCACTCCTACGAGCAGTACTTC

clone size: many
V gene: TRBV20-1
J gene: TRBJ2-1
D gene: TRBD1
CDR3 protein: CSARDSGQGASYNEQFF
CDR3 DNA: TGCAGTGCTAGAGATTCCGGACAGGGGGCTTCCTACAATGAGCAGTTCTTC

clone size: many
V gene: TRBV5-1
J gene: TRBJ1-5
D gene: .
CDR3 protein: CASSVGDVSNQPQHF
CDR3 DNA: TGCGCCAGCAGCGTAGGGGACGTTAGCAATCAGCCCCAGCATTTT

clone size: many
V gene: TRBV20-1
J gene: TRBJ2-7
D gene: TRBD1
CDR3 protein: CSASYGQASSYEQYF
CDR3 DNA: TGCAGTGCTAGTTACGGACAGGCGAGCTCCTACGAGCAGTACTTC

clone size: many
V gene: TRBV2
J gene: TRBJ1-2
D gene: .
CDR3 protein: CASRDYGYTF
CDR3 DNA: TGTGCCAGCCGGGACTATGGCTACACCTTC

clone size: .
V gene: TRBV3-1
J gene: TRBJ2-3
D gene: .
CDR3 protein: CASSHITDTQYF
CDR3 DNA: TGTGCCAGCAGCCACATCACAGATACGCAGTATTTT

clone size: many
V gene: TRBV6-2/TRBV6-3
J gene: TRBJ1-6
D gene: TRBD1
CDR3 protein: CASTGTALGSPLHF
CDR3 DNA: TGTGCCAGCACCGGGACAGCTTTGGGTTCACCCCTCCACTTT

clone size: .
V gene: TRBV12-3/TRBV12-4
J gene: TRBJ2-6
D gene: .
CDR3 protein: CASSLLGDYSGANVLTF
CDR3 DNA: TGTGCCAGCAGTTTACTCGGCGATTACTCTGGGGCCAACGTCCTGACTTTC

clone size: many
V gene: TRBV29-1
J gene: TRBJ2-2
D gene: TRBD1
CDR3 protein: CSVEVGTGLPGELFF
CDR3 DNA: TGCAGCGTTGAAGTAGGGACAGGTCTGCCCGGGGAGCTGTTTTTT

clone size: many
V gene: TRBV5-1
J gene: TRBJ2-5
D gene: .
CDR3 protein: CASSRRQLETQYF
CDR3 DNA: TGCGCCAGCAGCCGACGACAGTTAGAGACCCAGTACTTC

clone size: many
V gene: TRBV5-1
J gene: TRBJ2-5
D gene: .
CDR3 protein: CASSFGTQGETQYF
CDR3 DNA: TGCGCCAGCAGCTTCGGGACTCAGGGGGAGACCCAGTACTTC

clone size: many
V gene: TRBV5-1
J gene: TRBJ2-3
D gene: .
CDR3 protein: CASSFGGSKADTQYF
CDR3 DNA: TGCGCCAGCAGCTTCGGGGGCTCGAAGGCAGATACGCAGTATTTT

clone size: many
V gene: TRBV5-1
J gene: TRBJ2-3
D gene: TRBD2
CDR3 protein: CASSLQLAGETDTQYF
CDR3 DNA: TGCGCCAGCAGCTTGCAACTTGCGGGAGAGACAGATACGCAGTATTTT

clone size: .
V gene: TRBV19
J gene: TRBJ2-7
D gene: .
CDR3 protein: CASSPQSFYEQYF
CDR3 DNA: TGTGCCAGTAGCCCGCAGAGTTTCTACGAGCAGTACTTC